What follows are 22 T cell receptor beta chains derived from one specimen sequenced in a study of blood T cells in healthy people across ages. Next came a second PCR, run for about 6 to 12 cycles, which used a sample-barcoded 5' primer along with a J-beta primer mix. TCRdb passed the 5' RACE reads through MiXCR, listing each CDR3 protein once. The table has 700,000 to 850,000 distinct CDR3 sequences, about 36% seen once. Sequenced material: blood. The receptors were gathered from a man between 18 and 29 years old in good health.

This clonotype was picked up a small number of times. It may be a read error: a sequence one base away is much more abundant. V usage is TRBV6-2 or TRBV6-3 and J usage is TRBJ2-1; 9 nucleotides agree with TRBD1. Gene TRBJ2-7 matches the end of the DNA better, so the J call may be wrong. The CDR3 runs to 14 residues. Germline V gene lookup returns CDR1 MNHEY and CDR2 SVGEGT. CDR3 DNA: TGTGCCAGCAGCTTTGGGACAGGGTACAATGAGCAGTACTTC. Its protein is CASSFGTGYNEQYF.

The chain is built from TRBV29-1 and TRBJ2-4; either TRBD1 or TRBD2 may supply D (5 bases each). This CDR3 is 14 amino acids long. Trimming took off 7 bases at V and 0 bases at J, with 13 bases between the two ends. Germline assignment: CDR1 SQVTM and CDR2 ANQGSEA. CDR3 nucleotides: TGCAGCGCCCGGGGCAGACAAGCCAAAAACATTCAGTACTTC. Amino acid sequence: CSARGRQAKNIQYF.

The chain employs TRBV5-1 and TRBJ2-2; 7 bases fit TRBD1. In germline, CDR1 is SGHRS, CDR2 YFSETQ. This CDR3 comprises 15 residues. The V and J ends lost 0 bases and 6 bases, in that order; junction bases with no gene match: 5. This chain's CDR3 is CASSLGDRLPGELFF. As DNA, the CDR3 is TGCGCCAGCAGCTTGGGGGACAGATTGCCCGGGGAGCTGTTTTTT.

This clonotype turned up a few times. This chain joins TRBV5-1 and TRBJ2-2; D possibly corresponds to TRBD1 (6 bases). V lost 3 bases and J 6 bases, leaving 9 bases between the germline ends. Germline CDR1 is SGHRS and CDR2 is YFSETQ. CDR3 size: 13 residues. The CDR3: CASSSRGAGELFF. DNA for the CDR3: TGCGCCAGCAGCTCCAGGGGTGCCGGGGAGCTGTTTTTT.

This clonotype was recorded at least ten times. The rearrangement links TRBV20-1 to TRBJ2-7, with 9 bases identical to TRBD1. The CDR3 is made up of 16 amino acids. Germline V CDR1 and CDR2: DFQATT, SNEGSKA (reference sequence). V was clipped by 0 bases and J by 7 bases; unmatched bases: 13. The CDR3 coding sequence is TGCAGTGCTAGAGATGCAGACAGGGGGGACTACAATGAGCAGTACTTC. Amino acids: CSARDADRGDYNEQYF.

This clonotype was detected only a few times. V gene TRBV28 combines with J gene TRBJ1-1, with a weak D call TRBD1 (5 bases). V lost 2 bases and J 6 bases, leaving 13 bases between the germline ends. CDR3 size: 14 residues. Germline lookup yields CDR1 MDHEN and CDR2 SYDVKM. The CDR3 sequence is CASSLPGRFAEAFF. The CDR3 region has the DNA TGTGCCAGCAGTTTACCGGGGCGGTTCGCTGAAGCTTTCTTT.

Only a few counts were recorded for this clonotype. V is TRBV5-6 and J is TRBJ2-3; TRBD2 matches at 13 bases. Germline loops: CDR1 SGHDT, CDR2 YYEEEE. This CDR3 has 19 residues. The junction had 13 bases not matched to a gene; V was cut back by 6 bases and J by 0 bases. The CDR3 DNA sequence: TGTGCCAGCACCCGGACTAGCGGGGGAACCCGACGTAGCACAGATACGCAGTATTTT. Translated, it gives CASTRTSGGTRRSTDTQYF.

This clonotype was seen a handful of times. The rearrangement links TRBV7-9 to TRBJ2-5; D remains unclear. Per the germline V gene, CDR1 is SEHNR and CDR2 is FQNEAQ (reference sequence). The CDR3 contains 15 residues. V lost 5 bases and J lost 1, with 14 bases in between. CDR3 loop: CASSLTLDLQETQYF. The CDR3 region has the DNA TGTGCCAGCAGCCTGACCTTAGACCTCCAAGAGACCCAGTACTTC. The complete variable domain, with remaining parts taken from reference TRBV7-9 and TRBJ2-5, reads DTGVSQNPRHKITKRGQNVTFRCDPISEHNRLYWYRQTLGQGPEFLTYFQNEAQLEKSRLLSDRFSAERPKGSFSTLEIQRTEQGDSAMYLCASSLTLDLQETQYFGPGTRLLVL.

This clonotype was seen many times. The rearrangement joins TRBV12-3 or TRBV12-4 to TRBJ1-4; 12 bases are a match to TRBD1. The trim removed 7 bases at V and 1 base at J, leaving 7 bases unmatched. The CDR3 runs 17 residues. CDR3 in DNA: TGTGCCAGCATTCCGGGACAGGGGGCGAAAACTAATGAAAAACTGTTTTTT. This translates into CASIPGQGAKTNEKLFF.

This clonotype has at least ten counts. The chain combines TRBV9 with TRBJ2-1; D gene uncertain. Germline CDR1 reads SGDLS; CDR2 reads YYNGEE. CDR3 size: 15 residues. Trimming pared 0 bases from V and 3 bases from J, leaving 10 bases between. CDR3 bases: TGTGCCAGCAGCGTAGGACCAGCCTTCTACAATGAGCAGTTCTTC. Translation gives CASSVGPAFYNEQFF. Combining the CDR3 with reference TRBV9 and TRBJ2-1 gives the whole variable domain DSGVTQTPKHLITATGQRVTLRCSPRSGDLSVYWYQQSLDQGLQFLIQYYNGEERAKGNILERFSAQQFPDLHSELNLSSLELGDSALYFCASSVGPAFYNEQFFGPGTRLTVL.

The chain has TRBV4-1 and TRBJ2-5; TRBD1 matches at 9 bases. This CDR3 comprises 15 residues. V dropped 4 bases and J dropped 5; count of bases not matched to a gene: 8. CDR1 and CDR2 from the germline V gene are MGHRA and YSYEKL. The DNA for the CDR3 is TGCGCCAGCAGCCTCCGGGACAGGGTTAGCGAGACCCAGTACTTC. It is translated as CASSLRDRVSETQYF.

The genes are TRBV3-1 and TRBJ2-3; no firm D call. The CDR3 totals 13 residues. V lost 3 bases and J 0 bases, leaving 4 bases between the germline ends. Germline CDR1 and CDR2: LGHDT and YNNKEL (reference sequence). CDR3 residues: CASSHKSTDTQYF. CDR3 nucleotides: TGTGCCAGCAGCCACAAGAGCACAGATACGCAGTATTTT.

This chain uses TRBV6-6 with TRBJ1-6, with D perhaps TRBD1 (5 bases). The CDR3 contains 16 residues. V lost 6 bases and J lost 1, with 13 bases in between. Germline V gives CDR1 MNHNY, CDR2 SVGAGI (reference sequence). Here the CDR3 reads CASSPTGGSYNSPLHF. The DNA of the CDR3 is TGTGCCAGCAGCCCAACAGGAGGGTCCTATAATTCACCCCTCCACTTT.

As regards this clonotype: This sequence may be a read error, since a much larger clone differs from it by one base. The chain links TRBV10-2 to TRBJ2-7; no clear D. The CDR3 is made up of 13 amino acids. Germline assignment: CDR1 WSHSY and CDR2 SAAADI. Trimming pared 2 bases from V and 8 bases from J, leaving 13 bases between. CDR3: CASSEQRAYKQYF. The DNA for the CDR3 is TGCGCCAGCAGTGAGCAAAGGGCGTACAAGCAGTACTTC.

The rearrangement links TRBV5-4 to TRBJ2-1, with 9 bases aligning to TRBD2. Germline V gene data show CDR1 as SGHNT and CDR2 as YYREEE (reference sequence). The CDR3 spans 15 residues. The J segment lost 13 bases and the V segment lost 0 bases, leaving 11 bases of the junction unmatched. The CDR3 DNA sequence: TGTGCCAGCAGCTTGGATGGGACTAGCAGGGCTTCTCAGTTCTTC. Residues: CASSLDGTSRASQFF.

The gene calls are TRBV7-2 and TRBJ1-5; TRBD1 might be the D (6 bases). Germline V gene data show CDR1 as SGHTA and CDR2 as FQGNSA. This CDR3 has 15 residues. Between the trimmed V and J ends, which lost 1 base and 7 bases, there was a span of 14 bases. The CDR3 sequence is CASSLELGAGQPQHF. The CDR3 DNA sequence: TGTGCCAGCAGCTTAGAGCTGGGGGCGGGACAGCCCCAGCATTTT.

Only a few counts were recorded for this clonotype. The rearrangement uses TRBV3-1 and TRBJ1-1; a possible D gene is TRBD1 (6 bases). Between the trimmed V and J ends, which lost 1 base and 5 bases, there was a span of 11 bases. The length of the CDR3 is 14 residues. Germline CDR1 is LGHDT and CDR2 is YNNKEL (reference sequence). CDR3 loop: CASSQGGGVTEAFF. In DNA, the CDR3 is TGTGCCAGCAGCCAAGGAGGGGGGGTTACTGAAGCTTTCTTT.

The genes are TRBV3-1 and TRBJ2-1; 10 bases map to TRBD2. Germline trimming cut 1 base from V and 0 bases from J; bases unmatched to any gene: 6. The CDR3 length is 18 residues. Germline V gives CDR1 LGHDT, CDR2 YNNKEL (reference sequence). CDR3 protein: CASSQGASGSSSYNEQFF. CDR3 coding DNA: TGTGCCAGCAGCCAAGGGGCTAGCGGGAGTAGCTCCTACAATGAGCAGTTCTTC.

Turning to this clonotype: Since a much larger clone is just one base distant, this may be a read error. The V and J genes are TRBV24-1 and TRBJ2-1, with TRBD1 matching 11 bases. CDR3 size: 18 residues. Looked up from germline, CDR1 is KGHDR and CDR2 is SFDVKD. The CDR3 here is CASSDFGTGGSSPHEQFF. In DNA, the CDR3 is TGTGCCTCCAGTGATTTTGGGACAGGGGGTTCATCGCCCCATGAGCAGTTCTTC.

This clonotype was seen a handful of times. The chain recombines TRBV2 with TRBJ2-2; no firm D call. The CDR3 has 11 residues. Germline CDR1 SNHLY, CDR2 FYNNEI. V gave up 8 bases and J gave up 6 bases, with 7 bases separating them. The CDR3 reads CASLEAGELFF. CDR3 DNA sequence: TGTGCCAGCCTCGAGGCCGGGGAGCTGTTTTTT.

Note on this clonotype: A much larger clone lies one base from this, so it may be a read error. This chain connects TRBV12-3 or TRBV12-4 to TRBJ2-7; D perhaps matches TRBD1 (5 bases). The CDR3 length is 12 residues. CDR3 bases: TGTGCCAGCAGCCAGGGTGCCTACGTGCAGTACTTC. Amino acids: CASSQGAYVQYF.

This clonotype was found once. The DNA of the CDR3 is TGCGCCAGCAGCGTCGGGACAGGGGCCAAGGGGGAAAAACTGTTTTTT. Its protein is CASSVGTGAKGEKLFF. The V and J genes are TRBV4-3 and TRBJ1-4, with 10 bases that match TRBD1. V shed 5 bases, J shed 8 bases, and the junction held 11 bases outside the gene matches. Germline loops: CDR1 LGHNA, CDR2 YSLEER. This CDR3 has 16 amino acids.